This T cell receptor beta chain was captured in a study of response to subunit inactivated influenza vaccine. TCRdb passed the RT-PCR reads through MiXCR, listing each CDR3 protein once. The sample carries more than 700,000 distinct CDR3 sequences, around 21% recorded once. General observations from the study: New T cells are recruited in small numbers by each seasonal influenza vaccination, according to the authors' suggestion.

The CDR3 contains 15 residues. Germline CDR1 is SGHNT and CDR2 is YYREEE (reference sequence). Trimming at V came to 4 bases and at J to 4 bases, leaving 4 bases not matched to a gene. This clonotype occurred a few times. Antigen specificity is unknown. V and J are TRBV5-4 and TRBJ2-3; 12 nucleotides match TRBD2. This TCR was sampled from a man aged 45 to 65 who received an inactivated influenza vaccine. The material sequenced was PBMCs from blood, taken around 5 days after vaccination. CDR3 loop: CASSPSGRGSDTQYF. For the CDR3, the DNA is TGTGCCAGCAGCCCTAGCGGGAGGGGGTCAGATACGCAGTATTTT.